Listed here are 24 T cell receptor beta chains from one sample, sequenced in a study of cytomegalovirus exposure and HLA in healthy donors (dated by TCRdb to the late 2010s). Libraries were prepared through the immunoSEQ multiplex PCR assay. TCRdb mirrors the immuneACCESS table, restricted to in-frame sequences. Some clones are absent from its copies; in checked studies, under half trace to an unresolved V gene, and the reason for the others is unknown. The sample table lists about 130,000 clones, about 88% of them with a count of one. In total, the top ten clones hold approximately 1.1% of the sample. Input material: PBMCs. These receptors were obtained from a woman younger than 35 in good health and CMV-seronegative.

The chain joins TRBV28 to TRBJ2-7, with 10 positions matching TRBD1. The CDR3 is 17 residues long. The V gene end was trimmed by 6 bases and the J gene end by 2 bases; junction bases not matched to a gene: 13. Germline assignment: CDR1 MDHEN and CDR2 SYDVKM. CDR3: CASRSYSGTGEAYEQYF. In DNA form, the CDR3 reads TGTGCCAGCAGATCATACTCCGGGACAGGGGAGGCCTACGAGCAGTACTTC.

The CDR3 loop is CAWKGGGSLPQHF. The DNA for the CDR3 is TGTGCCTGGAAAGGGGGGGGAAGTTTGCCCCAGCATTTT. This chain uses TRBV30 with TRBJ1-5, with D possibly being TRBD1 (6 bases). Germline V gene sequence: CDR1 GTSNPN, CDR2 SVGIG (reference sequence). The CDR3 length is 13 residues. Trimming took 4 bases from V and 9 from J, leaving 16 bases between them.

The gene calls are TRBV7-2 and TRBJ2-3, with a possible D match to TRBD1 (6 bases). Trimming cost V 1 base and J 7 bases, with 24 bases left between them. CDR1 is SGHTA, CDR2 FQGNSA, per germline. The CDR3 covers 18 residues. For the CDR3, the DNA is TGTGCCAGCAGCTTAGTCAAACTAGGCTCCCAGGGGCATAATACGCAGTATTTT. Amino acids: CASSLVKLGSQGHNTQYF.

Only one count was recorded for this clone. V is TRBV28 and J is TRBJ2-1, with D perhaps TRBD1 (6 bases). Germline CDR1 reads MDHEN; CDR2 reads SYDVKM. Trimming shortened V by 7 bases and J by 8 bases, and 15 bases separated the two germline ends. The CDR3 is 13 residues long. The CDR3 here is CASTRWGRDEQFF. Written as DNA, the CDR3 is TGTGCCAGCACCCGGTGGGGGCGGGATGAGCAGTTCTTC.

The J gene is TRBJ2-5, the V gene TRBV29-1, with TRBD1 as a possible D gene (5 bases). The CDR3 sequence is 15 residues long. Per germline, CDR1 SQVTM and CDR2 ANQGSEA. V lost 6 bases and J 1 base, leaving 18 bases between the germline ends. CDR3 coding DNA: TGCAGCGTGGCAGCCACAGAGACAGTCCAAGAGACCCAGTACTTC. Protein: CSVAATETVQETQYF.

Only one count was recorded for this clone. The rearrangement links TRBV5-5 to TRBJ2-1, with 8 bases identical to TRBD2. CDR1 is SGHKS, CDR2 YYEKEE, per germline (reference sequence). CDR3 length: 16 residues. V shed 3 bases and J 2 bases; nucleotides not matched to a gene: 7. CDR3 sequence reads: CASSYERETPYNEQFF. The DNA of the CDR3 is TGTGCCAGCAGCTATGAGCGGGAGACCCCCTACAATGAGCAGTTCTTC. Combining the CDR3 with reference TRBV5-5 and TRBJ2-1 gives the whole variable domain DAGVTQSPTHLIKTRGQQVTLRCSPISGHKSVSWYQQVLGQGPQFIFQYYEKEERGRGNFPDRFSARQFPNYSSELNVNALLLGDSALYLCASSYERETPYNEQFFGPGTRLTVL.

The chain combines TRBV19 with TRBJ1-5; 10 bases line up with TRBD1. Germline V gives CDR1 LNHDA, CDR2 SQIVND (reference sequence). V lost 4 bases, J lost 3 bases, and 6 bases stayed unmatched. The CDR3 is 16 amino acids. The CDR3 reads CASSTRDRGYNQPQHF. CDR3 in DNA: TGTGCCAGTAGTACTCGGGACAGGGGTTACAATCAGCCCCAGCATTTT.

The J gene is TRBJ2-5, the V gene TRBV11-2; D ambiguous. This CDR3 comprises 11 residues. Germline CDR1 SGHAT, CDR2 FQNNGV. Trimming took off 2 bases at V and 5 bases at J, with 3 bases between the two ends. This chain's CDR3 is CASSLSETQYF. As DNA, the CDR3 is TGTGCCAGCAGCTTATCGGAGACCCAGTACTTC.

The V call is TRBV19, the J call TRBJ1-3; possibly TRBD1 for D (5 bases). CDR3 length: 14 residues. The V end lost 6 bases, the J end lost 0 bases, and 9 bases lay between the germline ends. Germline-derived CDR1 and CDR2 are LNHDA and SQIVND (reference sequence). CDR3 sequence reads: CASSTTVSGNTIYF. CDR3 nucleotide sequence: TGTGCCAGTAGCACGACAGTCTCTGGAAACACCATATATTTT.

The chain recombines TRBV13 with TRBJ2-7; D ambiguous. The ends were cut back, 0 bases at V and 6 bases at J, with 6 bases in the middle. Germline lookup yields CDR1 PRHDT and CDR2 FYEKMQ (reference sequence). The CDR3 loop spans 12 amino acids. The CDR3 protein is CASSLGRSEQYF. CDR3 coding DNA: TGTGCCAGCAGCTTAGGTAGATCCGAGCAGTACTTC.

The V gene is TRBV15, the J gene TRBJ1-4; TRBD1 might be the D (6 bases). CDR3 size: 15 residues. CDR1 LNHNV and CDR2 YYDKDF come from the germline V gene (reference sequence). The V and J ends lost 1 base and 7 bases respectively, with 13 bases between them. The CDR3 DNA sequence: TGTGCCACCAGCAGAGTTCAGGGGCTCTTTGAAAAACTGTTTTTT. It encodes CATSRVQGLFEKLFF.

The chain is built from TRBV27 and TRBJ2-5; D uncertain. The V gene's germline CDR1 is MNHEY and CDR2 SMNVEV (reference sequence). With 5 bases removed from V and 4 bases from J, the gap between germline ends came to 8 bases. This CDR3 has 12 residues. The CDR3 DNA reads TGTGCCAGCAGTCACGCAGGAGAGACCCAGTACTTC. Its protein product is CASSHAGETQYF.

This clone was seen only a few times. The chain recombines TRBV6-5 with TRBJ1-6, with 11 bases lining up with TRBD1. CDR1 is MNHEY and CDR2 is SVGAGI in the germline V gene. CDR3 length equals 13 residues. Trimming removed 8 bases from V and 7 bases from J; junction bases left unmatched: 1. The DNA of the CDR3 is TGTGCCAGCGGACAGGGGGCGAATTCACCCCTCCACTTT. The encoded protein is CASGQGANSPLHF.

The chain combines TRBV9 with TRBJ1-5; TRBD1 is a possible D gene (5 bases). The germline V gene has CDR1 SGDLS and CDR2 YYNGEE. V dropped 0 bases and J dropped 7 bases, with 11 bases sitting between them. The CDR3 length is 14 residues. The CDR3 loop reads CASSVEGSGQPQHF. For the CDR3, the DNA is TGTGCCAGCAGCGTAGAGGGGTCCGGGCAGCCCCAGCATTTT. The entire variable domain, with the rest obtained from reference TRBV9 and TRBJ1-5, is as follows: DSGVTQTPKHLITATGQRVTLRCSPRSGDLSVYWYQQSLDQGLQFLIQYYNGEERAKGNILERFSAQQFPDLHSELNLSSLELGDSALYFCASSVEGSGQPQHFGDGTRLSIL.

The chain is built from TRBV27 and TRBJ1-1; 9 positions match TRBD1. V was clipped by 3 bases and J by 3 bases; unmatched bases: 5. CDR3 size: 15 residues. CDR1 and CDR2 (germline): MNHEY, SMNVEV (reference sequence). The CDR3: CASSLGTGRDTEAFF. In DNA form, the CDR3 reads TGTGCCAGCAGTTTGGGGACAGGGAGGGACACTGAAGCTTTCTTT.

V usage is TRBV5-1 and J usage is TRBJ1-1; D not resolved. V lost 2 bases and J lost 6, with 14 bases in between. Germline V gene sequence: CDR1 SGHRS, CDR2 YFSETQ. This CDR3 spans 14 amino acids. CDR3 nucleotides: TGCGCCAGCAGCTTAAGGACTTTAGGTGCTGAAGCTTTCTTT. Its protein product is CASSLRTLGAEAFF.

In DNA form, the CDR3 reads TGTGCCAGCGGGATGGCAGGGGAGAGGTACGAGCAGTACGTC. It specifies CASGMAGERYEQYV. This chain connects TRBV28 to TRBJ2-7, with TRBD1 as a possible D gene (6 bases). The CDR3 has 14 residues. CDR1 and CDR2 from the germline V gene are MDHEN and SYDVKM. V lost 8 bases and J lost 4, with 18 bases in between.

DNA of the CDR3: TGTGCCACAGGGGGACTAGCGGGAAATACCGGGGAGCTGTTTTTT. This gives the protein CATGGLAGNTGELFF. V usage is TRBV2 and J usage is TRBJ2-2; TRBD2 matches at 13 bases. Germline V gene sequence: CDR1 SNHLY, CDR2 FYNNEI. V was pared by 10 bases and J by 5 bases, with 7 bases of the junction left unmatched. The CDR3 sequence is 15 residues long.

The rearrangement links TRBV7-2 to TRBJ1-2; D remains ambiguous. Germline CDR1 and CDR2: SGHTA and FQGNSA. The germline V and J ends were trimmed by 0 bases and 6 bases, with 11 bases remaining between them. This CDR3 is built from 14 residues. The CDR3 protein is CASSLAEAVNGYTF. The CDR3 nucleotides are TGTGCCAGCAGCTTAGCAGAGGCCGTAAATGGCTACACCTTC.

The rearrangement joins TRBV6-5 to TRBJ1-1; 8 positions agree with TRBD1. This CDR3 is built from 15 residues. Losses at the gene ends were 6 bases for V and 7 bases for J; bases not matched to a gene: 13. Germline lookup yields CDR1 MNHEY and CDR2 SVGAGI. CDR3 DNA: TGTGCCAGCAGCACTCGCCCCCAGGGGGCAGGTGAAGCTTTCTTT. Translating gives CASSTRPQGAGEAFF.

The CDR3 nucleotides are TGTGCCAGCAGCATCCGTTCCGGTGAGGCTGAAGCTTTCTTT. This translates into CASSIRSGEAEAFF. V gene TRBV7-2 combines with J gene TRBJ1-1; D not resolved. The CDR3 loop spans 14 amino acids. V dropped 5 bases and J dropped 6 bases, with 16 bases sitting between them. CDR1 and CDR2 from the germline V gene are SGHTA and FQGNSA.

The gene calls are TRBV27 and TRBJ2-5; TRBD2 matches at 7 bases. This CDR3 is 16 amino acids long. From germline, CDR1 is MNHEY and CDR2 SMNVEV (reference sequence). The V gene end was trimmed by 4 bases and the J gene end by 7 bases; junction bases not matched to a gene: 15. This chain's CDR3 is CASSSPAGPGSWTQYF. The CDR3 DNA reads TGTGCCAGCAGTTCCCCAGCGGGGCCCGGCAGTTGGACCCAGTACTTC.

The V call is TRBV2, the J call TRBJ2-5; the match to TRBD1 covers 9 bases. The CDR3 spans 15 residues. J lost 4 bases, V lost 4 bases, and 7 bases had no gene match. CDR1 and CDR2 (germline): SNHLY, FYNNEI. This chain's CDR3 is CASSAFGTGSETQYF. CDR3 nucleotides: TGTGCCAGCAGTGCCTTTGGGACAGGGTCAGAGACCCAGTACTTC.

The gene calls are TRBV28 and TRBJ2-2, with D perhaps matching TRBD1 (5 bases). This CDR3 region has 17 residues. Germline V gene sequence: CDR1 MDHEN, CDR2 SYDVKM. Trimming removed 3 bases from V and 5 bases from J, with 19 bases in between. CDR3 nucleotide sequence: TGTGCCAGCAGTTTGCGTAAAATACAGGTTTGGACCGGGGAGCTGTTTTTT. Translated: CASSLRKIQVWTGELFF. The full variable domain, its missing parts supplied by reference TRBV28 and TRBJ2-2, is DVKVTQSSRYLVKRTGEKVFLECVQDMDHENMFWYRQDPGLGLRLIYFSYDVKMKEKGDIPEGYSVSREKKERFSLILESASTNQTSMYLCASSLRKIQVWTGELFFGEGSRLTVL.